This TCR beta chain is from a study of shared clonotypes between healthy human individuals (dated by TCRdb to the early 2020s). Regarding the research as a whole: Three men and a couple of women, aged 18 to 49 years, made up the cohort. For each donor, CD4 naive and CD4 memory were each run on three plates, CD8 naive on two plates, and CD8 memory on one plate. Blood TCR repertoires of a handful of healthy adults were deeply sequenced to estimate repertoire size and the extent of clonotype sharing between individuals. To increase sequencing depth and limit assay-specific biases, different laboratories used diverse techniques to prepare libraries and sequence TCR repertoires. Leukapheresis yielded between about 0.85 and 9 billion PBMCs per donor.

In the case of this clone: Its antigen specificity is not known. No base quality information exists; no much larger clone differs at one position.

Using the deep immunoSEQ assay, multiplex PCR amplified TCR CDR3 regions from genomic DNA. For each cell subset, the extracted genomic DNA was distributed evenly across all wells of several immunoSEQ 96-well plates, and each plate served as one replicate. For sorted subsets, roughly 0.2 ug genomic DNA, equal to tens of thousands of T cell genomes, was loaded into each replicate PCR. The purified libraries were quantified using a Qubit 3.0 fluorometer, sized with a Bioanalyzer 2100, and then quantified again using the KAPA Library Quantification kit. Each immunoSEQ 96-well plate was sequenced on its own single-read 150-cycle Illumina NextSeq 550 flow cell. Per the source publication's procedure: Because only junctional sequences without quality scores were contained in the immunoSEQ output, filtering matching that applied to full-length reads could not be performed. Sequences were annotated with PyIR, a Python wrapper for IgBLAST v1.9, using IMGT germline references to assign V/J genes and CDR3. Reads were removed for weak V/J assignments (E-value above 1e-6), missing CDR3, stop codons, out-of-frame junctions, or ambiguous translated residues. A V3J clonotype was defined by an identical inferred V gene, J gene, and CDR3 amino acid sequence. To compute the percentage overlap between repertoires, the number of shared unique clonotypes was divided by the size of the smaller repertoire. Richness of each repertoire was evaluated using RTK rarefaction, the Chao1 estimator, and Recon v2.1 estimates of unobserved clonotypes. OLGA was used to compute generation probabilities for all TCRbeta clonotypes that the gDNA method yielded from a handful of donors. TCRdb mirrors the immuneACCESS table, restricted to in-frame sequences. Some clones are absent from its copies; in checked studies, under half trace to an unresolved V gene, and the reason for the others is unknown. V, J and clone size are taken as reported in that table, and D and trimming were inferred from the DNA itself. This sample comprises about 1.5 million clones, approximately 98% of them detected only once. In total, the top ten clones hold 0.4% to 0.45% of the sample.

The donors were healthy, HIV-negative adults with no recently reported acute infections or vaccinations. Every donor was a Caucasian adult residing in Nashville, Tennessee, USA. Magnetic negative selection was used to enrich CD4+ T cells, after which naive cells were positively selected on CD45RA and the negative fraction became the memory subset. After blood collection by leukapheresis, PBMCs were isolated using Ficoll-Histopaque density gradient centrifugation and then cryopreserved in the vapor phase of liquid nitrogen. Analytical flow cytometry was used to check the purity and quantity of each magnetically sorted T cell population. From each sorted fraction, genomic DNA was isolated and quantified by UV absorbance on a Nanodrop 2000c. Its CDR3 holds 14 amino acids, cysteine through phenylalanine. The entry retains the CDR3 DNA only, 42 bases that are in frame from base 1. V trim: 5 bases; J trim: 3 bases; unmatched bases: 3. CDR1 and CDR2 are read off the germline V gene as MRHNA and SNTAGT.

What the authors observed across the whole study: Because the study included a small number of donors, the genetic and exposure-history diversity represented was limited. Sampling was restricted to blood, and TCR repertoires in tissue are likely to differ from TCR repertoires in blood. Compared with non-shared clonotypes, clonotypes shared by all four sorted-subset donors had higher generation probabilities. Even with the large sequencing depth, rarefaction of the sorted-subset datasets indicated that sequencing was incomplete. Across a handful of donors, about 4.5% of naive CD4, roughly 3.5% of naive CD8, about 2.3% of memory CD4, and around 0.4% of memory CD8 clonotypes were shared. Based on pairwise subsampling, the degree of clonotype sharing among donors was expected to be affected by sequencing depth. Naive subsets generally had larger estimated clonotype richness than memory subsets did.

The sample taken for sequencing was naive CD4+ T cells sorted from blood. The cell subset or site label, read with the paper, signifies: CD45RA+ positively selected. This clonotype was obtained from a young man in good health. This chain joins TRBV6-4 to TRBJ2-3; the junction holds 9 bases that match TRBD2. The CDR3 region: CASSISGRTDTQYF. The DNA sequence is TGTGCCAGCAGTATCAGCGGGAGGACAGATACGCAGTATTTT.